These 25 T cell receptor beta chains were all obtained from the same sample, sequenced in a study of cytomegalovirus exposure and HLA in healthy donors. Primers: 60 Vbeta forward and 13 Jbeta reverse. Sequencing was performed with immunoSEQ multiplex PCR; in TCRdb, only in-frame clones are kept and a portion is missing. This table holds some 42,000 clones, 40% to 60% found once. The source material was PBMCs. These receptors all come from a human donor in good health.

This clone was counted between two and nine times. V usage is TRBV4-3 and J usage is TRBJ2-4; TRBD2 matches 11 bases. The CDR3 contains 16 residues. Germline CDR1 reads LGHNA; CDR2 reads YSLEER. V gave up 3 bases and J gave up 0 bases; unmatched junction bases: 1. CDR3 protein: CASSQGLAVAKNIQYF. The CDR3 DNA sequence: TGCGCCAGCAGCCAGGGACTAGCGGTAGCCAAAAACATTCAGTACTTC.

This chain connects TRBV18 to TRBJ1-2; D is perhaps TRBD1 (6 bases). V lost 5 bases and J lost 1, with 17 bases in between. The CDR3 spans 16 residues. Germline CDR1 is KGHSH and CDR2 is LQKENI. In DNA form, the CDR3 reads TGTGCCAGCTCAACGGCTACGGGACATTATAACTATGGCTACACCTTC. Translating gives CASSTATGHYNYGYTF.

This chain uses TRBV4-3 with TRBJ1-6; TRBD1 might be the D (6 bases). Between the trimmed V and J ends, which lost 0 bases and 10 bases, there was a span of 19 bases. Germline loops: CDR1 LGHNA, CDR2 YSLEER. This CDR3 comprises 17 residues. The CDR3: CASSQDPRTVGSSPLHF. The CDR3 region has the DNA TGCGCCAGCAGCCAAGACCCCCGGACAGTCGGAAGCTCACCCCTCCACTTT.

The chain combines TRBV27 with TRBJ2-5, with D possibly matching TRBD1 (6 bases). V lost 5 bases, J lost 5 bases, and 30 bases lay in between. Germline V gene lookup returns CDR1 MNHEY and CDR2 SMNVEV (reference sequence). CDR3 length equals 19 residues. CDR3 nucleotide sequence: TGTGCCAGCAGTCTATTGGGGACCCAACGGGACACCAAAGGGGAGACCCAGTACTTC. Its translation: CASSLLGTQRDTKGETQYF.

V gene TRBV6-1 combines with J gene TRBJ2-1, with 10 bases fitting TRBD1. CDR1 is MNHNS and CDR2 is SASEGT in the germline V gene. The trim removed 2 bases at V and 4 bases at J, leaving 2 bases unmatched. CDR3 size: 15 residues. In DNA, the CDR3 is TGTGCCAGCAGTGAAAGGACAGGGGGATACAATGAGCAGTTCTTC. The encoded protein is CASSERTGGYNEQFF.

V is TRBV28 and J is TRBJ2-1, with 11 bases matching TRBD2. The CDR3 covers 15 residues. V trimming: 2 bases; J trimming: 9 bases; junction bases outside the gene matches: 6. Germline V CDR1 and CDR2: MDHEN, SYDVKM. CDR3 DNA: TGTGCCAGCAGTTTAACTAGCGGGAGATATGGTGAGCAGTTCTTC. Its protein product is CASSLTSGRYGEQFF. Drawing the rest from reference TRBV28 and TRBJ2-1, the complete variable domain is DVKVTQSSRYLVKRTGEKVFLECVQDMDHENMFWYRQDPGLGLRLIYFSYDVKMKEKGDIPEGYSVSREKKERFSLILESASTNQTSMYLCASSLTSGRYGEQFFGPGTRLTVL.

This clone was picked up a small number of times. DNA for the CDR3: TGTGCCAGCAGCTCACCCCGGTCAGGGGCTAGCACAGATACGCAGTATTTT. This encodes CASSSPRSGASTDTQYF. The rearrangement uses TRBV7-9 and TRBJ2-3, with D perhaps matching TRBD1 (6 bases). Germline V CDR1 and CDR2: SEHNR, FQNEAQ (reference sequence). The CDR3 has 17 residues. V was clipped by 4 bases and J by 0 bases, with 17 bases between them.

The genes are TRBV28 and TRBJ1-3; D not resolved. The CDR3 consists of 15 residues. V was pared by 2 bases and J by 4 bases, with 12 bases between. Germline CDR1 and CDR2: MDHEN and SYDVKM. This chain's CDR3 is CASSLPQASGNTIYF. In DNA form, the CDR3 reads TGTGCCAGCAGTTTACCCCAGGCTTCGGGAAACACCATATATTTT.

This clone was recorded a few times. J is TRBJ1-6 and V is TRBV2, with D possibly being TRBD1 (6 bases). This CDR3 is built from 14 residues. Between the trimmed V and J ends, which lost 7 bases and 7 bases, there was a span of 14 bases. Germline lookup yields CDR1 SNHLY and CDR2 FYNNEI. The CDR3 loop reads CASMRQADNSPLHF. CDR3 sequence (DNA): TGTGCCAGCATGCGACAGGCGGACAATTCACCCCTCCACTTT.

The chain uses TRBV15 and TRBJ2-2; 14 bases are a match to TRBD2. Germline V gives CDR1 LNHNV, CDR2 YYDKDF (reference sequence). V shed 1 base, J shed 2 bases, and the junction held 3 bases outside the gene matches. The CDR3 has 18 amino acids. For the CDR3, the DNA is TGTGCCACCAGCAGAGGGGGGACTAGCGGGGGAAACACCGGGGAGCTGTTTTTT. It encodes CATSRGGTSGGNTGELFF.

The chain has TRBV7-9 and TRBJ2-7, with TRBD2 identical over 9 bases. The CDR3 has 15 amino acids. V shed 1 base, J shed 2 bases, and the junction held 3 bases outside the gene matches. Germline V lookup: CDR1 SEHNR, CDR2 FQNEAQ (reference sequence). CDR3 amino acids: CASSLETSGPYEQYF. CDR3 in DNA: TGTGCCAGCAGCTTAGAGACTAGCGGCCCCTACGAGCAGTACTTC. Full variable domain (outside the CDR3, taken from reference TRBV7-9 and TRBJ2-7): DTGVSQNPRHKITKRGQNVTFRCDPISEHNRLYWYRQTLGQGPEFLTYFQNEAQLEKSRLLSDRFSAERPKGSFSTLEIQRTEQGDSAMYLCASSLETSGPYEQYFGPGTRLTVT.

This chain connects TRBV28 to TRBJ1-2; the match to TRBD1 covers 8 bases. The trim removed 7 bases at V and 3 bases at J, leaving 1 base unmatched. This CDR3 is built from 12 residues. Germline CDR1 is MDHEN and CDR2 is SYDVKM. CDR3 sequence (DNA): TGTGCCAGCAACAGGGGGTACTATGGCTACACCTTC. Translation gives CASNRGYYGYTF.

This clone was counted between two and nine times. The genes are TRBV4-3 and TRBJ2-5; the match to TRBD2 covers 9 bases. CDR3 length: 15 residues. The ends lost 1 base at V and 6 bases at J; junction bases unmatched: 6. Germline V gene data show CDR1 as LGHNA and CDR2 as YSLEER. The CDR3 bases are TGCGCCAGCAGCCAAGTTGCGGGAGGGCCAAAGACCCAGTACTTC. It encodes CASSQVAGGPKTQYF.

This clone was seen a handful of times. The J gene is TRBJ1-6, the V gene TRBV18; 9 nucleotides align to TRBD1. The CDR3 contains 16 residues. With 6 bases clipped from V and 5 bases from J, the junction kept 8 bases outside the gene matches. CDR1 and CDR2 (germline): KGHSH, LQKENI. The CDR3 DNA sequence: TGTGCCAGCTCGGGGACAGGGCGCGTAAATAATTCACCCCTCCACTTT. It codes for CASSGTGRVNNSPLHF.

The genes are TRBV5-8 and TRBJ2-4, with D possibly TRBD2 on 6 matching bases. Germline V gives CDR1 SGHTS, CDR2 YDEGEE. This CDR3 is built from 14 residues. V was cut by 6 bases and J by 1 base, with 11 bases left in between. For the CDR3, the DNA is TGTGCCAGCAACCGACTAGGGGCCAAAAACATTCAGTACTTC. Translated: CASNRLGAKNIQYF.

This clone turned up a few times. The chain links TRBV30 to TRBJ2-1, with 7 bases matching TRBD2. Germline CDR1 reads GTSNPN; CDR2 reads SVGIG (reference sequence). V trimming: 0 bases; J trimming: 4 bases; junction bases outside the gene matches: 3. This CDR3 region has 14 residues. CDR3 nucleotides: TGTGCCTGGAGTGTATGGCGGGGGTACAATGAGCAGTTCTTC. It codes for CAWSVWRGYNEQFF.

The sample holds one count of this clone. This sequence joins TRBV6-4 and TRBJ1-1, with 7 bases aligning to TRBD1. The V gene end was trimmed by 6 bases and the J gene end by 1 base; junction bases not matched to a gene: 2. The length of the CDR3 is 13 residues. From germline, CDR1 is MRHNA and CDR2 SNTAGT. The CDR3 loop is CASRTGANTEAFF. For the CDR3, the DNA is TGTGCCAGCAGAACAGGGGCGAACACTGAAGCTTTCTTT.

Here the CDR3 DNA reads TGTGCCTGGAGTCTTGGAGGACAGACGCGAAACACCATATATTTT. It codes for CAWSLGGQTRNTIYF. The rearrangement uses TRBV30 and TRBJ1-3; D is possibly TRBD1 (6 bases). Trimming pared 2 bases from V and 5 bases from J, leaving 16 bases between. Per the germline V gene, CDR1 is GTSNPN and CDR2 is SVGIG (reference sequence). CDR3 size: 15 residues.

V is TRBV5-1 and J is TRBJ2-5; TRBD1 matches at 9 bases. The CDR3 consists of 17 residues. With 2 bases clipped from V and 2 bases from J, the junction kept 10 bases outside the gene matches. Germline V gives CDR1 SGHRS, CDR2 YFSETQ. In DNA form, the CDR3 reads TGCGCCAGCAGCTTACCTGAGGGACAGGGCTTTCAAGAGACCCAGTACTTC. Encoded protein: CASSLPEGQGFQETQYF. Filled out from reference TRBV5-1 and TRBJ2-5, the complete variable domain reads KAGVTQTPRYLIKTRGQQVTLSCSPISGHRSVSWYQQTPGQGLQFLFEYFSETQRNKGNFPGRFSGRQFSNSRSEMNVSTLELGDSALYLCASSLPEGQGFQETQYFGPGTRLLVL.

This clone occurred a few times. This chain joins TRBV6-1 and TRBJ1-4, with a possible D match to TRBD1 (5 bases). Deletions cut 0 bases from V and 8 bases from J, with 16 bases between. This CDR3 spans 16 amino acids. The germline V gene has CDR1 MNHNS and CDR2 SASEGT. As DNA, the CDR3 is TGTGCCAGCAGTGAAGCGTTTGCGGGGGATGGAGAAAAACTGTTTTTT. Translating it yields CASSEAFAGDGEKLFF.

The chain carries TRBV5-6 and TRBJ2-5, with D possibly matching TRBD2 (5 bases). This CDR3 comprises 15 residues. The V end lost 2 bases, the J end lost 3 bases, and 14 bases lay between the germline ends. Per the germline V gene, CDR1 is SGHDT and CDR2 is YYEEEE. Here the CDR3 reads CASSFRETAEETQYF. DNA of the CDR3: TGTGCCAGCAGCTTCCGGGAAACAGCGGAAGAGACCCAGTACTTC.

The rearrangement uses TRBV5-6 and TRBJ2-7; 10 nucleotides line up with TRBD1. The germline V gene encodes CDR1 SGHDT and CDR2 YYEEEE. V lost 5 bases and J lost 1; bases outside the gene matches: 15. CDR3 length: 18 amino acids. The DNA for the CDR3 is TGTGCCAGCAGAGACAGCGGGACAGGGGCTATTGGGTCCTACGAGCAGTACTTC. It specifies CASRDSGTGAIGSYEQYF.

The chain uses TRBV20-1 and TRBJ2-2; D remains ambiguous. Trimming removed 5 bases at V and 4 bases at J, with 5 bases between. The CDR3 contains 11 residues. Germline V lookup: CDR1 DFQATT, CDR2 SNEGSKA (reference sequence). The CDR3 DNA sequence: TGCAGTGCTTACAGCACCGGGGAGCTGTTTTTT. Its translation is CSAYSTGELFF.

The rearrangement joins TRBV18 to TRBJ2-5; possible D gene TRBD2, 6 bases. CDR3 length equals 14 residues. With 1 base removed from V and 3 bases from J, the gap between germline ends came to 9 bases. Germline values: CDR1 KGHSH, CDR2 LQKENI. CDR3 in amino acids: CASSPLGGEETQYF. CDR3 coding DNA: TGTGCCAGCTCACCACTGGGCGGGGAAGAGACCCAGTACTTC.

V is TRBV30 and J is TRBJ1-2; 9 bases map to TRBD1. Germline CDR1 and CDR2: GTSNPN and SVGIG (reference sequence). V was pared by 3 bases and J by 4 bases, with 9 bases of the junction left unmatched. The CDR3 sequence is 15 residues long. CDR3 protein: CAWSGPGQGAYGYTF. The DNA of the CDR3 is TGTGCCTGGAGCGGACCGGGACAGGGAGCCTATGGCTACACCTTC.